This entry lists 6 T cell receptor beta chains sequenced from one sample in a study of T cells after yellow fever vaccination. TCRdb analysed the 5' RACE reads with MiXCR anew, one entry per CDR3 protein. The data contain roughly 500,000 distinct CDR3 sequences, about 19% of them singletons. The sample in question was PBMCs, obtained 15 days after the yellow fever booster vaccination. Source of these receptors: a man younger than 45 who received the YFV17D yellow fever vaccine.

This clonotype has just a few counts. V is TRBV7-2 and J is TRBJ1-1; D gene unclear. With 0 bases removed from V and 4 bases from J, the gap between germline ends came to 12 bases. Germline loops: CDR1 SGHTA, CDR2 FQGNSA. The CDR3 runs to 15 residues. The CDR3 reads CASSLAGRLSTEAFF. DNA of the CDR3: TGTGCCAGCAGCTTAGCTGGCAGATTGTCCACTGAAGCTTTCTTT.

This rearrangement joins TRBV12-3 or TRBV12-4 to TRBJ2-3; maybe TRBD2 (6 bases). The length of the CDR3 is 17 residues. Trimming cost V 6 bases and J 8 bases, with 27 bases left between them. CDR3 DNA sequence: TGTGCCAGCAGCCCGCGGAGCTCGGGACTGACCCCGGGTACGCAGTATTTT. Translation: CASSPRSSGLTPGTQYF.

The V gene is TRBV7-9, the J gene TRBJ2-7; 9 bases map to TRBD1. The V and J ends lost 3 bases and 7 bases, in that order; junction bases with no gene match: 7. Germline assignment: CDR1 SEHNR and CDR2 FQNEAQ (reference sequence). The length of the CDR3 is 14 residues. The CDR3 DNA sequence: TGTGCCAGCAGCTTCGGGACAGGGTTGGGGGAGCAGTACTTC. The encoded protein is CASSFGTGLGEQYF. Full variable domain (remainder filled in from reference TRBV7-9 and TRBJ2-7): DTGVSQNPRHKITKRGQNVTFRCDPISEHNRLYWYRQTLGQGPEFLTYFQNEAQLEKSRLLSDRFSAERPKGSFSTLEIQRTEQGDSAMYLCASSFGTGLGEQYFGPGTRLTVT.

The DNA of the CDR3 is TGTGCCAGCTCCGGGGCCCGCACCGGGGAGCTGTTTTTT. Encoded protein: CASSGARTGELFF. This chain uses TRBV7-3 with TRBJ2-2, with D possibly called TRBD1 or TRBD2 (5 bases each). Trimming took 8 bases from V and 4 from J, leaving 11 bases between them. The germline V gene has CDR1 SGHTA and CDR2 FQGTGA. The CDR3 has 13 amino acids.

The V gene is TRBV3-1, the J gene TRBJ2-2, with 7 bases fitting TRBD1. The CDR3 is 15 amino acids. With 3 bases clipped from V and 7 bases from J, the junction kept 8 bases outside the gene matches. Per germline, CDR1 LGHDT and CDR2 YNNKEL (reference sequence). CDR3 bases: TGTGCCAGCAGCCACATGGGGGACAGTAACGGGGAGCTGTTTTTT. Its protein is CASSHMGDSNGELFF.

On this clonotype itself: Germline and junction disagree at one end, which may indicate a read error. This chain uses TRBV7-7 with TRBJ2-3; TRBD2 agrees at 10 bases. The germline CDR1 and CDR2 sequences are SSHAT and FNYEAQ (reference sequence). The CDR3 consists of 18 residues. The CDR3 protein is CASSLAITAGGSTDTQYF. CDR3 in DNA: TGTGCTAGCAGCTTAGCGATAACAGCGGGAGGGAGCACAGATACGCAGTATTTT.